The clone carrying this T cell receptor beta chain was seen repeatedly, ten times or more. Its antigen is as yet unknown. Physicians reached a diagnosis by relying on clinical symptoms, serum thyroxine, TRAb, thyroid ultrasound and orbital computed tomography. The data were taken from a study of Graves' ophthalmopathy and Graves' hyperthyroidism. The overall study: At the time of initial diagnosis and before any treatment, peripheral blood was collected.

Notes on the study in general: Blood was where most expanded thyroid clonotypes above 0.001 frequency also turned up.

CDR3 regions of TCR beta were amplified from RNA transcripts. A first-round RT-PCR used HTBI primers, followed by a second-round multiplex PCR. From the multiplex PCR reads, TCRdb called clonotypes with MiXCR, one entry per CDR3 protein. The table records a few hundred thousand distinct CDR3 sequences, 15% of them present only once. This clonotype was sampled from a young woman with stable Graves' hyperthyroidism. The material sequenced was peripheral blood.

This CDR3 reads CSVEGVTEAFF. In DNA, the CDR3 is TGCAGCGTTGAAGGGGTCACTGAAGCTTTCTTT. V and J are TRBV29-1 and TRBJ1-1, with D unresolved. V shed 1 base and J shed 4 bases, with 4 bases lying between them. Germline V lookup: CDR1 SQVTM, CDR2 ANQGSEA. CDR3 length: 11 residues.